The next 17 T cell receptor beta chains were all read from a single sample in a study of regulatory T cells in long-lasting Graves disease. According to the study, TCR beta libraries were built with iRepertoire HTBI primers and CDR3-region Arm-PCR. TCRdb re-derived calls from the multiplex PCR reads in MiXCR, one entry per CDR3 protein. The sample includes a few hundred thousand distinct CDR3 sequences, around 20% of them seen just once. Time point indicated: persistent/refractory GD, antithyroid drugs over 5 years with positive TRAb. From RNA extracted from PBMCs, the TCR library was made. The specimen comprised peripheral blood mononuclear cells (PBMCs), sampled when the disease was refractory, from a patient treated with antithyroid drugs. These receptors were taken from a female donor with Graves disease.

This clonotype was counted at least ten times. The chain joins TRBV2 to TRBJ1-1; D gene unclear. Deletions cut 6 bases from V and 1 base from J, with 12 bases between. The CDR3 runs 14 residues. Germline V gives CDR1 SNHLY, CDR2 FYNNEI. This CDR3 reads CASRVPAKNTEAFF. CDR3 DNA sequence: TGTGCCAGCAGGGTCCCTGCCAAGAACACTGAAGCTTTCTTT.

The rearrangement joins TRBV30 to TRBJ1-5; 9 positions agree with TRBD1. Trimming at V came to 5 bases and at J to 1 base, leaving 6 bases not matched to a gene. CDR3 size: 15 residues. Germline CDR1 and CDR2: GTSNPN and SVGIG (reference sequence). The CDR3 loop reads CAWDFGTGSNQPQHF. In DNA form, the CDR3 reads TGTGCCTGGGATTTCGGGACAGGGAGCAATCAGCCCCAGCATTTT.

The sample holds many counts of this clonotype. The chain is built from TRBV2 and TRBJ1-1; weak D call: TRBD1 (6 bases). The CDR3 is 13 amino acids. Germline assignment: CDR1 SNHLY and CDR2 FYNNEI. The V and J ends lost 2 bases and 7 bases respectively, with 11 bases between them. The CDR3 sequence is CASSEQGSDEAFF. DNA of the CDR3: TGTGCCAGCAGTGAACAGGGGTCCGATGAAGCTTTCTTT.

This clonotype has a count of ten or more. One junction end does not reproduce the germline sequence, and a read error may be involved. The chain joins TRBV5-1 to TRBJ2-5; D is possibly TRBD2 (7 bases). This CDR3 is built from 17 residues. Germline loops: CDR1 SGHRS, CDR2 YFSETQ. CDR3 in DNA: TGTGCCAGCAGCTTGGTTGCGGGAGAACCCACAGGGGAGACCCAGTACTTC. Its protein is CASSLVAGEPTGETQYF.

This clonotype has more than one count but fewer than ten. The genes are TRBV7-2 and TRBJ2-7, with TRBD2 identical over 9 bases. The CDR3 length is 14 residues. V was clipped by 1 base and J by 6 bases; unmatched bases: 4. Germline lookup yields CDR1 SGHTA and CDR2 FQGNSA. CDR3 in DNA: TGTGCCAGCAGCTTAGTGCGGGAGGGGAGCGAGCAGTACTTC. Translating gives CASSLVREGSEQYF.

This clonotype appeared many times. The chain is built from TRBV12-3 or TRBV12-4 and TRBJ2-7, with 9 bases fitting TRBD1. There are 19 residues in the CDR3. Trimming cost V 5 bases and J 1 base; bases outside gene matches: 18. The CDR3 nucleotides are TGTGCCAGCAGTGGTCTCTCGGGACAGGGAAAGGGGCATTCCTACGAGCAGTACTTC. Protein product: CASSGLSGQGKGHSYEQYF.

The V and J genes are TRBV7-2 and TRBJ2-2; 8 bases align to TRBD2. The CDR3 extends over 15 amino acids. Germline V CDR1 and CDR2: SGHTA, FQGNSA. Germline trimming cut 1 base from V and 5 bases from J; bases unmatched to any gene: 3. The CDR3 DNA reads TGTGCCAGCAGCTTAGTTCGGGAGGGTACCGGGGAGCTGTTTTTT. Protein sequence: CASSLVREGTGELFF. The full variable domain, with the rest looked up from reference TRBV7-2 and TRBJ2-2, is GAGVSQSPSNKVTEKGKDVELRCDPISGHTALYWYRQSLGQGLEFLIYFQGNSAPDKSGLPSDRFSAERTGGSVSTLTIQRTQQEDSAVYLCASSLVREGTGELFFGEGSRLTVL.

The chain has TRBV4-1 and TRBJ1-2, with 9 bases lining up with TRBD1. The CDR3 has 15 residues. The ends lost 4 bases at V and 5 bases at J; junction bases unmatched: 8. CDR1 and CDR2 from the germline V gene are MGHRA and YSYEKL. This chain's CDR3 is CASSPTGTGQYGYTF. Written as DNA, the CDR3 is TGCGCCAGCAGCCCCACAGGGACAGGGCAGTATGGCTACACCTTC.

This chain's CDR3 is CAISQFGSNTEAFF. The CDR3 coding sequence is TGTGCCATCAGCCAATTTGGGTCGAACACTGAAGCTTTCTTT. The genes are TRBV10-3 and TRBJ1-1, with D uncertain. Trimming removed 6 bases from V and 1 base from J, with 12 bases in between. CDR3 length equals 14 residues. Germline CDR1 is ENHRY and CDR2 is SYGVKD.

The V call is TRBV12-3 or TRBV12-4, the J call TRBJ2-7; maybe TRBD2 (6 bases). Trimming stripped 6 bases from V and 2 bases from J, with 20 bases between. The CDR3 extends over 16 amino acids. CDR3 region: CASSLRGGPGAYEQYF. As DNA, the CDR3 is TGTGCCAGCAGCTTAAGGGGCGGGCCGGGGGCCTACGAGCAGTACTTC.

Points on this clonotype: A read error is possible here, since a much larger clone lies one base away. The rearrangement links TRBV25-1 to TRBJ1-2; no clear D gene. The CDR3 spans 13 residues. Germline-derived CDR1 and CDR2 are MGHDK and SYGVNS. This CDR3 is CTSSVRFCYGYTF. The CDR3 bases are TGTACCAGCAGTGTCCGGTTCTGCTATGGCTACACCTTC.

This chain uses TRBV14 with TRBJ2-1; 7 nucleotides agree with TRBD2. With 4 bases clipped from V and 7 bases from J, the junction kept 7 bases outside the gene matches. The germline V gene has CDR1 SGHDN and CDR2 FVKESK. The CDR3 is 14 amino acids. The CDR3 here is CASSPWEGINEQFF. For the CDR3, the DNA is TGTGCCAGCAGCCCCTGGGAGGGAATAAATGAGCAGTTCTTC.

This rearrangement joins TRBV29-1 to TRBJ1-2; no reliable D call. CDR3 size: 13 residues. Germline CDR1 SQVTM, CDR2 ANQGSEA. V lost 7 bases to trimming and J lost 2 bases, with 14 bases between them. CDR3 sequence reads: CSGGGDPNYGYTF. The CDR3 DNA sequence: TGCAGCGGTGGCGGAGATCCAAACTATGGCTACACCTTC.

This clonotype showed up many times. The chain combines TRBV29-1 with TRBJ1-1; 11 bases match TRBD1. The CDR3 loop spans 13 amino acids. CDR1 is SQVTM and CDR2 is ANQGSEA in the germline V gene. The V and J ends lost 7 bases and 4 bases, in that order; junction bases with no gene match: 5. CDR3 region: CSAGQGAGTEAFF. The CDR3 DNA sequence: TGCAGCGCTGGACAGGGGGCTGGCACTGAAGCTTTCTTT.

This clonotype was seen many times. The CDR3 DNA reads as TGTGCCAGCAGCTTTCTGGGAGAGATGACCGGGGAGCTGTTTTTT. Residues: CASSFLGEMTGELFF. The chain has TRBV7-8 and TRBJ2-2; perhaps TRBD2 as D (5 bases). Germline V gives CDR1 SGHVS, CDR2 FQNEAQ. CDR3 length: 15 residues. The V end lost 3 bases, the J end lost 5 bases, and 13 bases lay between the germline ends.

This clonotype showed up just a few times. V usage is TRBV3-1 and J usage is TRBJ2-7, with no clear D. Germline CDR1 LGHDT, CDR2 YNNKEL (reference sequence). This CDR3 contains 14 residues. Between the trimmed V and J ends, which lost 4 bases and 3 bases, there was a span of 13 bases. CDR3 DNA sequence: TGTGCCAGCAGCCCAGGCCCTACACACTACGAGCAGTACTTC. Residues: CASSPGPTHYEQYF.

This clonotype has just a few counts. V usage is TRBV29-1 and J usage is TRBJ2-5; D unresolved. The CDR3 runs 11 residues. The germline V and J ends were trimmed by 3 bases and 1 base, with 3 bases remaining between them. Germline CDR1 reads SQVTM; CDR2 reads ANQGSEA. The CDR3 DNA reads as TGCAGCGTTGAGACCCAAGAGACCCAGTACTTC. This gives the protein CSVETQETQYF. The variable domain in full, with the rest retrieved from reference TRBV29-1 and TRBJ2-5, is SAVISQKPSRDICQRGTSLTIQCQVDSQVTMMFWYRQQPGQSLTLIATANQGSEATYESGFVIDKFPISRPNLTFSTLTVSNMSPEDSSIYLCSVETQETQYFGPGTRLLVL.